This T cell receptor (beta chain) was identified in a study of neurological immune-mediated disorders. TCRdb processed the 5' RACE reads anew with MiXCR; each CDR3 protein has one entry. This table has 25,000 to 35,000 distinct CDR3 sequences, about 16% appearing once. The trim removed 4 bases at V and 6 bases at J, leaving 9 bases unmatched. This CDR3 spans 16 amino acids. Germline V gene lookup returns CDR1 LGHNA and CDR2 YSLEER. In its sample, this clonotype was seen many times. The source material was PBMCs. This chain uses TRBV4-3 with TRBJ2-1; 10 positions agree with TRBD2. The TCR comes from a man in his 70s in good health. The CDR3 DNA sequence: TGCGCCAGCAGCCCAGGAGTAGCGGGGGGCATCAATGAGCAGTTCTTC. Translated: CASSPGVAGGINEQFF.